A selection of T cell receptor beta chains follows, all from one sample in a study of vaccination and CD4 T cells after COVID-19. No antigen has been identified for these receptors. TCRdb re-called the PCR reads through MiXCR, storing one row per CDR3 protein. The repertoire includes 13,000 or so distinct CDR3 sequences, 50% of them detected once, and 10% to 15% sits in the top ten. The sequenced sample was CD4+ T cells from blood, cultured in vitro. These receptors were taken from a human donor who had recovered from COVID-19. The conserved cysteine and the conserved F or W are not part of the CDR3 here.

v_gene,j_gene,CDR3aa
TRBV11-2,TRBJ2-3,ASSRRTLNTILDTQY
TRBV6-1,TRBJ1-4,ASSATTGTGEKLF
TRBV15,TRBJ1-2,ATSSAIKGVSNYGYT
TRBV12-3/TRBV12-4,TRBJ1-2,ASSLGTSNYGYT
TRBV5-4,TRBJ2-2,ASSSGTGRAGELF
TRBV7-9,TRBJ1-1,ASSLAGADGTEAF
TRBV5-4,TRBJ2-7,ASSHTSGGSYEQY
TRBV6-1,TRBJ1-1,ASTNGWGRTEAF
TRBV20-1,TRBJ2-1,SARDQASGGYNEQF
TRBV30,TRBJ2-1,AWRRPPEQF
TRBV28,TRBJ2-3,ASSFWEGARDTQY